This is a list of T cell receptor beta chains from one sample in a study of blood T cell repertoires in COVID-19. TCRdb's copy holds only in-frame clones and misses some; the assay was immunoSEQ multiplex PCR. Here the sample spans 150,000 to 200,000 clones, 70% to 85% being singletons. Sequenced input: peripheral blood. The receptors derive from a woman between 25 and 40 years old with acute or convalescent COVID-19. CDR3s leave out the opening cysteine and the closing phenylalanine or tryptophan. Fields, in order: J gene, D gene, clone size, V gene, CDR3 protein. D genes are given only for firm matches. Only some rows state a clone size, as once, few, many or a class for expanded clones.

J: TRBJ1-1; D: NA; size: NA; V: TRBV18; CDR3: ASSWADLMNTEAF
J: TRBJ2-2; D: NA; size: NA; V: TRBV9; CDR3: ASSVGGGHTGELF
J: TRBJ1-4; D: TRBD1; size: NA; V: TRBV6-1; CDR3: ASSEDPDRGEKLF
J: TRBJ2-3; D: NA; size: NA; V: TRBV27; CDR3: ASRESTDTQY
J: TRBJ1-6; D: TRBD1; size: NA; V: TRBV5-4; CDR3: ASSFGPGTDDSPLH
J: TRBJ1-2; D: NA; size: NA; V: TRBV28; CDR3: AIPLGGRPGYT
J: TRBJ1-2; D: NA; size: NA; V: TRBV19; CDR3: ATSDRANYGYT
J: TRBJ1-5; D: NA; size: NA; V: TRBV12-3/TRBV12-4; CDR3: ASSLSQGNPQH
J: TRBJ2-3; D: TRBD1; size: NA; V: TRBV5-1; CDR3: ASSPGQGGPDTQY
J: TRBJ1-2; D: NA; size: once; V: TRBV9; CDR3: ASSERETVNYGYT
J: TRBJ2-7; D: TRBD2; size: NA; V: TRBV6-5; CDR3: ASRYWGLADEQY
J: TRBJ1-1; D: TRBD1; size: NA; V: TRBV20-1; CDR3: SVDRETEAF
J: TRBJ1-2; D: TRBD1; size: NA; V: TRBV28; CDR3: ASRKTGAGYGYT
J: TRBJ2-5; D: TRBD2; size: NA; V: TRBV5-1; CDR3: ASRPTSGKQETQY
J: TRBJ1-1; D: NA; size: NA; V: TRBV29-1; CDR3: SVVVSAAF
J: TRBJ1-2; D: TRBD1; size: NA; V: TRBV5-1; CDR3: ASSLAGRQGARTGYT
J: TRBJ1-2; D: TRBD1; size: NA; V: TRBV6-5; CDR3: ASSYDRGYGYT
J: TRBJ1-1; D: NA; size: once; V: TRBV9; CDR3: ASSVAEGGEAF
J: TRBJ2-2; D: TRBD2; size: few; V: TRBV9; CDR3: ASSLRGTSGITGELF
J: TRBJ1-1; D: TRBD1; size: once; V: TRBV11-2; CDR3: ASSNLQTGPTISTEAF
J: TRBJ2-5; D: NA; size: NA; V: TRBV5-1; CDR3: ASRPSIGSGFQETQY
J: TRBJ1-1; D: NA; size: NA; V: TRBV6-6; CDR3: ASELQTNTEAF
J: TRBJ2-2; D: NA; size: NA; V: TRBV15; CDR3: ATSRDPSNTGELF
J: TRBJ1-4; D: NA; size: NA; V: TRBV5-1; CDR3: ASSKTPEEAKRKLF
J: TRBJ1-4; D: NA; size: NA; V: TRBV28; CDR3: ASTTVGEKLF
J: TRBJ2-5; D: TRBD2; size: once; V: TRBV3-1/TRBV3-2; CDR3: ASSGFSGGGQETQY
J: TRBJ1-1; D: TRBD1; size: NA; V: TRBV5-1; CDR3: ASSSGDRGYMNTEAF
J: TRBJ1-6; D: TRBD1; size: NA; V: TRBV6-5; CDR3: ASSYLDRRSNSPLH
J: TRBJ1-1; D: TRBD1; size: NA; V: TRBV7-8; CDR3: ASSLGWDRGLISTEAF
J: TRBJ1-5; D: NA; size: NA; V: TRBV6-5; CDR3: ASSYLGTGNQPQH
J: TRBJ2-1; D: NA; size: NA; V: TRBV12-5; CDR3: ASGEKNEQF
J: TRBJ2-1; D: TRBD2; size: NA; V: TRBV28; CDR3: ASREASGSVSYNEQF
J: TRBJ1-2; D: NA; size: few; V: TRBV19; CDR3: ASLDSDNYGYT
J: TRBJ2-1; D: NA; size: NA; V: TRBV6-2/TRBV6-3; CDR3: ASSSQGGEQF
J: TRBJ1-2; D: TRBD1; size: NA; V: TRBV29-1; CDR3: SVYSTTGSYGYT
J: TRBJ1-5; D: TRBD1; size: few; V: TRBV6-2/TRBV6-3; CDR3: ASSQTGRFQPQH
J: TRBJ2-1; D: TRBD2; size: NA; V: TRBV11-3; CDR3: ASSQDGGSSYNEQF
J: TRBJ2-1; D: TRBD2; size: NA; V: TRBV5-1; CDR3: ASSQGTSGGNEQF
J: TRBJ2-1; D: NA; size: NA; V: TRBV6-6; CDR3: ASSYSEPGYNEQF
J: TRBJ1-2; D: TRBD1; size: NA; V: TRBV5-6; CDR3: ASSLGQGDGYT
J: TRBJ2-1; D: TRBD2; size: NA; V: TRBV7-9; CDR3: ASSLVLAGAAEQF
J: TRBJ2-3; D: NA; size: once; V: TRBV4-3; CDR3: ASSQGQGTADTQY
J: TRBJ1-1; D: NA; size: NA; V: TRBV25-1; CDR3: ASQGFVGRNTEAF
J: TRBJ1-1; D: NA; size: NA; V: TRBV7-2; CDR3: ASRWQNTEAF
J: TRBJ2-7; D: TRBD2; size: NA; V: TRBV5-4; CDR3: ASSSSGGTTYEQY
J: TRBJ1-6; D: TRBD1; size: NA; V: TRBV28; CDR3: ASIPPITNRGPNRPLH
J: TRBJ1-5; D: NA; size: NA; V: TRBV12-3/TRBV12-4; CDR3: ASRLRDNQPQH
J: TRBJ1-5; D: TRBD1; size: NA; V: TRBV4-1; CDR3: ASSQDPLGQGHQPQH
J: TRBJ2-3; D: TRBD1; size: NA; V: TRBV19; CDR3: ASSGQWGQGTQY
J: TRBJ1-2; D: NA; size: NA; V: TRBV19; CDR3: ASSQHTNYGYT